This T cell receptor beta chain was captured in a study of PD-L1 blockade in urothelial cancer. Data came from immunoSEQ multiplex PCR; TCRdb stores just in-frame clones and leaves some out. The repertoire consists of 50,000 or so clones, with around 77% occurring once and the leading ten covering roughly 3.6%. This specimen consisted of PBMCs, obtained around atezolizumab (anti-PD-L1) treatment. The TCR was taken from a man in his 70s with urothelial cancer.

For the CDR3, the DNA is TGTGCCAGCATAAGGACTAGCGCGATTATGGAGACCCAGTACTTC. As protein: CASIRTSAIMETQYF. The chain uses TRBV6-1 and TRBJ2-5, with TRBD2 matching 9 bases. After removal of 7 bases from V and 5 bases from J, the junction contained 11 bases not matched to a gene. Germline values: CDR1 MNHNS, CDR2 SASEGT. The CDR3 runs to 15 residues.